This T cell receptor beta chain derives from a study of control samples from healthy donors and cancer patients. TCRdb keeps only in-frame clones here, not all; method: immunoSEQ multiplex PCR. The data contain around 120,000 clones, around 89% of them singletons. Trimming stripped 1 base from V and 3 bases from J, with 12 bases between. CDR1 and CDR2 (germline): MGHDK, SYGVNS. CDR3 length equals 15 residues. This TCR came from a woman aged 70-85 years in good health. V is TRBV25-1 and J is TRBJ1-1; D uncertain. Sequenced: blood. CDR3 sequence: CASSELDRADTEAFF. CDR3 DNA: TGTGCCAGCAGTGAATTGGACCGCGCGGACACTGAAGCTTTCTTT.